These T cell receptor beta chains were read from a single sample in a study of CD8+CD57+ T cells in acquired aplastic anemia. MiXCR, run by TCRdb on the reads, gives a single entry per CDR3 protein. The table includes 200,000 to 250,000 distinct CDR3 sequences, around half detected once. Sequencing was done on a sample of sorted CD4+, CD8+, or CD8+CD57+ T cells (not recorded which) from PBMCs. These receptors were taken from a human donor with aplastic anemia. Each CDR3 is given without its conserved first and last residue.

TRBV15,TRBJ2-3,13,ATSRGTGWADTQY
TRBV5-4,TRBJ2-3,13,ASSLVGEGTDTQY
TRBV6-5,TRBJ1-6,11,ASSYNRASPLH
TRBV5-5,TRBJ1-2,12,ASSLESRPDGYT
TRBV7-8,TRBJ2-7,9,ASSDSGEQY
TRBV20-1,TRBJ2-3,10,SARGGSDTQY
TRBV20-1,TRBJ2-3,12,SARDRWVSDTQY
TRBV6-1,TRBJ2-6,18,ASSEDSYSGGPIWANVLT
TRBV7-9,TRBJ2-7,15,ASSQFPVGTGLYEQY
TRBV5-4,TRBJ1-1,13,ASSGGTGTSTEAF
TRBV5-1,TRBJ1-2,13,ASSLYPRGANGYT
TRBV15,TRBJ2-7,15,ATSRDLTSGGSYEQY
TRBV4-3,TRBJ2-4,14,ASSQVLAGEGNIQY
TRBV12-3/TRBV12-4,TRBJ2-5,9,ASSLSETQY
TRBV20-1,TRBJ1-1,9,SPARGTEAF
TRBV13,TRBJ2-7,13,ASSLTGGFFYEQY
TRBV9,TRBJ2-1,14,ASSTGGQAWDNEQF
TRBV28,TRBJ2-3,16,ASSTPEGDIASTDTQY
TRBV29-1,TRBJ1-2,10,SVEIGGDGYT
TRBV4-1,TRBJ2-5,14,ASSQDPGLRRETQY
TRBV7-9,TRBJ2-1,9,ASKGYNEQF
TRBV20-1,.,11,SADSTAQETQY
TRBV27,TRBJ1-1,12,ASSNRGMNTEAF
TRBV7-8,TRBJ2-1,16,ASSAETDRGGSYNEQF
TRBV19,TRBJ1-6,12,ARPPGRSNSPLH
TRBV29-1,TRBJ1-1,12,SVRTQVPYTEAF
TRBV19,TRBJ2-5,14,ASSTLAGGLQETQY
TRBV30,TRBJ2-7,13,AWSVPRDGPYEQY
TRBV24-1,TRBJ2-3,13,ATSDTRQGAETQY
TRBV7-2,TRBJ2-5,12,ASSQDGAMETRY
TRBV10-3,TRBJ2-7,10,AAGTGLYEQY
TRBV7-6,TRBJ2-7,12,ASSQPGQGHEQY
TRBV2,TRBJ2-7,13,ASSESGGSSYEQY
TRBV10-3,TRBJ1-2,13,AISGPGQGVYGYT
TRBV19,TRBJ2-2,11,ASSIRLPGELF
TRBV7-3,TRBJ2-3,13,ASGASGGSTDTQY
TRBV7-9,TRBJ2-3,13,ASSQGEGGTDTRY
TRBV11-2,TRBJ2-2,13,ASSISGVYTGELF
TRBV30,TRBJ2-1,12,AWWGGQGYNEQF
TRBV7-9,TRBJ1-6,12,ASSHREGNSPLH
TRBV15,TRBJ2-5,13,ATSRDRTGAGTQY
TRBV20-1,TRBJ1-1,11,SASGPTGAEAF
TRBV6-6,TRBJ1-5,13,ASSYKGAGNQPQH
TRBV7-9,TRBJ2-3,14,ASSPKGLRSTDTQY
TRBV28,TRBJ2-3,12,ASSFRDSTDTQY
TRBV7-9,TRBJ1-2,14,ASSLKGVAAINGYT
TRBV30,TRBJ1-2,11,AWNSAFSYGYT
TRBV7-9,TRBJ1-4,13,ASSFPEKLNEKLF
TRBV25-1,TRBJ1-1,16,ASSELSRQPAGGGRAF
TRBV4-1,TRBJ1-3,15,ASSQVLGPDPGNTIY
TRBV5-1,TRBJ2-2,12,ASSLDTNTGELF
TRBV6-4,TRBJ1-2,11,ASSPLTGSGYT
TRBV20-1,TRBJ2-3,12,SARSGARGDTQY
TRBV29-1,TRBJ2-1,17,SVVRGLQSPDLGYNEQF
TRBV19,TRBJ2-7,9,ASADSYEQY
TRBV19,TRBJ1-1,11,ASEQGAYTEAF
TRBV20-1,TRBJ1-2,12,SAMSLGANYGYT